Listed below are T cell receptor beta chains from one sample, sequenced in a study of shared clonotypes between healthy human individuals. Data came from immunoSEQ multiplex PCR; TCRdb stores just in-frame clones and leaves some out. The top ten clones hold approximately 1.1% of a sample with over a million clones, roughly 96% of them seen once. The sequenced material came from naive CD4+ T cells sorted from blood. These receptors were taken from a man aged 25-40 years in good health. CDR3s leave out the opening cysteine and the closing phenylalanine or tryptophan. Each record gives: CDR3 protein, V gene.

ASSLIAGRGNEQF | TRBV11-2
ASQLIPDNQETQY | TRBV5-1
ASSPVWTGFTGELF | TRBV5-1
ASSDTAAPEKLF | TRBV5-1
ASSLEVGSNQPQH | TRBV11-2
ASPGVLQPQH | TRBV27
ASSLSRTSGDTQY | TRBV7-2
ASSIGNTGELF | TRBV19
ASSPRGGQNTGELF | TRBV9
ASSSLWRDDSYEQY | TRBV6-5
ASSLKGVLNEQF | TRBV7-8
ASTSPGQGADTQY | TRBV28
ASSRDLAYTGELF | TRBV7-2
ASSLDRVSSYNEQF | TRBV5-5
ASSIDRQTYEQY | TRBV19
ASSKTRQGTEGYT | TRBV6-1